This TCR beta chain derives from a study of cytomegalovirus exposure and HLA in healthy donors. As for the study in general: The 120 or so validation repertoires were reported in a later analysis to have been generated on the same platform as the roughly 720 first-cohort repertoires. Study-level findings and limits: Under in vitro conditions, a few CMV-associated chains were confirmed as specific for CMV antigens. A classifier reportedly called cytomegalovirus status with high sensitivity and specificity.

TCRdb keeps only in-frame clones here, not all; method: immunoSEQ multiplex PCR. There are roughly 200,000 clones in the sample; roughly three quarters occur only once, and around 1.2% lies in the top ten. Separation from the approximately 720-subject first cohort characterized the roughly 110-subject validation cohort, to which the donors belonged. Germline-derived CDR1 and CDR2 are MNHEY and SMNVEV (reference sequence). The CDR3 loop spans 15 amino acids. V lost 8 bases and J lost 5; bases outside the gene matches: 9. In regard to this clone: The target antigen is unknown.

The chain combines TRBV27 with TRBJ2-2; 9 positions agree with TRBD2. The specimen was PBMCs. The clonotype comes from a woman in her 30s in good health and CMV-seronegative. CDR3 DNA: TGTGCCAGCCGGCTGGGACTAGCTCTAACCGGGGAGCTGTTTTTT. It yields the protein CASRLGLALTGELFF.